The rows below give T cell receptor beta chains drawn from one sample of a study of T cells after yellow fever vaccination. From the 5' RACE reads, TCRdb called clonotypes with MiXCR, one entry per CDR3 protein. The table lists 300,000 to 350,000 distinct CDR3 sequences, roughly 4% of them singletons. Sequences were derived from PBMCs, sampled 5 days after the yellow fever booster vaccination. These receptors were taken from a young man who received the YFV17D yellow fever vaccine. CDR3s include the opening cysteine and the closing phenylalanine or tryptophan. A D gene is named only where the DNA matches it firmly. Clone sizes are given selectively: once, few, many, or a class where the clone is expanded.

v_gene	abundance	j_gene	d_gene	CDR3aa	CDR3nt
TRBV20-1	NA	TRBJ1-2	TRBD1	CSARERNRGNYGYTF	TGCAGTGCTAGAGAACGGAACAGGGGAAACTATGGCTACACCTTC
TRBV7-2	NA	TRBJ1-2	TRBD1	CASSSDRGVNGYTF	TGTGCCAGCAGCTCAGACAGGGGCGTGAACGGCTACACCTTC
TRBV4-3	NA	TRBJ2-5	NA	CASSQSQTSGSAQYF	TGCGCCAGCAGCCAATCCCAAACCTCGGGTAGTGCCCAGTACTTC
TRBV6-1	few	TRBJ1-2	NA	CASNFQMGRDYGYTF	TGTGCCAGCAATTTCCAGATGGGCCGGGACTATGGCTACACCTTC
TRBV6-2/TRBV6-3	NA	TRBJ2-3	TRBD2	CASILGLAGTDTQYF	TGTGCCAGCATCCTCGGACTAGCGGGCACAGATACGCAGTATTTT
TRBV6-5	many	TRBJ2-7	NA	CASRLGLEQYF	TGTGCCAGCAGGCTGGGACTGGAGCAGTACTTC
TRBV4-2	NA	TRBJ2-1	NA	CASSPPLGTTTYNEQFF	TGTGCCAGCAGCCCCCCCCTAGGGACAACCACCTACAATGAGCAGTTCTTC
TRBV7-8	many	TRBJ1-1	NA	CASSLGQGFMTEAFF	TGTGCCAGCAGCTTAGGCCAGGGTTTTATGACTGAAGCTTTCTTT
TRBV2	NA	TRBJ1-6	TRBD1	CASSGQGPRDSPLHF	TGTGCCAGCAGTGGACAGGGACCTAGGGATTCACCCCTCCACTTT
TRBV5-6	NA	TRBJ2-5	TRBD1	CASSSDREETQYF	TGTGCCAGCAGCTCGGACAGGGAAGAGACCCAGTACTTC
TRBV7-2	few	TRBJ2-3	TRBD2	CASGSAGVMDTQYF	TGTGCCAGCGGATCAGCGGGGGTGATGGATACGCAGTATTTT
TRBV20-1	NA	TRBJ1-1	TRBD1	CSATDRGTEAFF	TGCAGTGCTACGGACAGGGGCACTGAAGCTTTCTTT
TRBV5-1	NA	TRBJ1-4	TRBD1	CASSETGTAEKLFF	TGCGCCAGCAGCGAAACCGGGACAGCGGAAAAACTGTTTTTT
TRBV12-3/TRBV12-4	few	TRBJ2-7	TRBD1	CASSLGTGGGGGYF	TGTGCCAGCAGCCTCGGGACAGGGGGCGGCGGCGGGTACTTC
TRBV12-3/TRBV12-4	once	TRBJ1-5	NA	CASHVRGQPQHF	TGTGCCAGCCATGTTCGGGGTCAGCCCCAGCATTTT
TRBV20-1	many	TRBJ1-3	NA	CSARPDGEWRNTIYF	TGCAGTGCTAGACCCGACGGGGAGTGGCGCAACACCATATATTTT
TRBV6-1	NA	TRBJ2-3	NA	CASSEVGTPDTQYF	TGTGCCAGCAGTGAAGTGGGGACCCCAGATACGCAGTATTTT
TRBV19	many	TRBJ1-2	NA	CASSIQGGRARGYTF	TGTGCCAGTAGTATCCAGGGAGGACGAGCTCGTGGCTACACCTTC
TRBV4-3	many	TRBJ1-5	NA	CASSQEVTVNQPQHF	TGCGCCAGCAGCCAAGAAGTGACCGTCAATCAGCCCCAGCATTTT
TRBV6-2/TRBV6-3	few	TRBJ1-1	TRBD1	CASSRYPGRGKAFF	TGTGCCAGCAGCCGATACCCTGGCAGGGGGAAAGCTTTCTTT
TRBV10-2	few	TRBJ2-7	NA	CASSASGSSYEQYF	TGCGCCAGCAGTGCCTCCGGTAGCTCCTACGAGCAGTACTTC
TRBV12-3/TRBV12-4	many	TRBJ2-2	TRBD2	CASSSSGGAAGELFF	TGTGCCAGCAGTTCTAGCGGGGGGGCCGCCGGGGAGCTGTTTTTT
TRBV6-1	few	TRBJ2-1	NA	CATVPAGAYNEQFF	TGTGCCACCGTACCCGCCGGGGCCTACAATGAGCAGTTCTTC
TRBV6-6	NA	TRBJ1-1	NA	CASSYKRPRETFF	TGTGCCAGCAGTTACAAACGGCCAAGGGAGACTTTCTTT
TRBV6-2/TRBV6-3	NA	TRBJ1-2	TRBD1	CASGTGLNYGYTF	TGTGCCAGCGGGACAGGGCTAAACTATGGCTACACCTTC
TRBV7-9	NA	TRBJ1-2	TRBD1	CASSPTGGIVYGYTF	TGTGCCAGCAGCCCAACAGGGGGCATAGTCTATGGCTACACCTTC
TRBV12-3/TRBV12-4	many	TRBJ2-1	NA	CASSPWGVEQFF	TGTGCCAGCTCCCCCTGGGGGGTTGAGCAGTTCTTC
TRBV10-2	few	TRBJ1-5	NA	CASTPSGYSQPQHF	TGCGCCAGCACCCCCTCAGGGTATTCTCAGCCCCAGCATTTT
TRBV10-3	NA	TRBJ2-3	TRBD2	CAIRTSGGGTDTQYF	TGTGCCATCAGAACGAGCGGGGGGGGAACAGATACGCAGTATTTT
TRBV20-1	few	TRBJ2-2	NA	CSARDLGSHTGELFF	TGCAGTGCTAGAGATCTAGGGTCCCACACCGGGGAGCTGTTTTTT
TRBV5-1	few	TRBJ2-7	NA	CASSDGRNEQYF	TGCGCCAGCAGCGACGGACGGAACGAGCAGTACTTC
TRBV29-1	NA	TRBJ1-1	NA	CSVLGETASLTEAFF	TGCAGCGTTCTCGGGGAAACGGCGTCCCTGACTGAAGCTTTCTTT
TRBV7-2	few	TRBJ2-5	TRBD2	CASSVRGEQTQYF	TGTGCCAGCAGCGTACGGGGGGAACAGACCCAGTACTTC
TRBV7-8	many	TRBJ2-3	NA	CASSFPGLLEDTQYF	TGTGCCAGCAGCTTCCCTGGACTCCTAGAAGATACGCAGTATTTT
TRBV6-2/TRBV6-3	few	TRBJ2-1	NA	CASSYSVWGEDFYNEQFF	TGTGCCAGCAGTTACTCGGTTTGGGGGGAAGATTTCTACAATGAGCAGTTCTTC
TRBV3-1	NA	TRBJ2-5	TRBD2	CASSQDPRLGGAQYF	TGTGCCAGCAGCCAAGATCCCCGTCTGGGGGGGGCCCAGTACTTC
TRBV6-5	NA	TRBJ2-6	NA	CASSLQGGANVLTF	TGTGCCAGCAGTCTTCAAGGTGGGGCCAACGTCCTGACTTTC
TRBV20-1	few	TRBJ2-7	TRBD1	CSASMRTGGTYEQYF	TGCAGTGCGAGTATGAGGACAGGGGGAACCTACGAGCAGTACTTC
TRBV7-9	many	TRBJ2-3	TRBD1	CASSSTGGDDPDTQYF	TGTGCCAGCAGCTCAACAGGGGGCGACGATCCAGATACGCAGTATTTT
TRBV5-1	NA	TRBJ2-3	TRBD1	CASSPRGTGITDTQYF	TGCGCCAGCAGCCCCAGGGGGACAGGTATAACAGATACGCAGTATTTT
TRBV7-8	many	TRBJ2-1	TRBD2	CASSFLAGVNNEQFF	TGTGCCAGCAGCTTCCTAGCGGGGGTCAACAATGAGCAGTTCTTC
TRBV7-3	many	TRBJ2-5	TRBD2	CASSLSGRGTQYF	TGTGCCAGCAGCCTCTCCGGGAGGGGGACCCAGTACTTC
TRBV9	NA	TRBJ2-3	TRBD2	CASSYIAGPTDTQYF	TGTGCCAGCAGCTATATAGCGGGACCCACAGATACGCAGTATTTT
TRBV5-1	few	TRBJ2-3	TRBD2	CASSGGTSGFTDTQYF	TGCGCCAGCAGCGGAGGGACTAGCGGATTCACAGATACGCAGTATTTT
TRBV29-1	many	TRBJ2-7	TRBD1	CSVEGIGGQSSYEQYF	TGCAGCGTTGAAGGTATAGGGGGACAGAGCTCCTACGAGCAGTACTTC
TRBV5-1	many	TRBJ2-4	TRBD1	CASSSTGGKNIQYF	TGCGCCAGCAGCTCGACAGGGGGCAAAAACATTCAGTACTTC
TRBV29-1	many	TRBJ1-4	TRBD1	CSVGQGGEKLFF	TGCAGCGTTGGACAGGGGGGAGAAAAACTGTTTTTT
TRBV19	NA	TRBJ1-2	NA	CASSMGQEYYGYTF	TGTGCCAGTAGTATGGGACAAGAATATTATGGCTACACCTTC
TRBV27	few	TRBJ2-7	TRBD1	CASRSGQLPPYEQYF	TGTGCCAGCAGATCGGGACAGCTACCTCCCTACGAGCAGTACTTC
TRBV19	many	TRBJ2-1	NA	CASSRGVGDEQFF	TGTGCCAGTAGTCGTGGGGTAGGGGACGAGCAGTTCTTC
TRBV10-3	many	TRBJ1-1	NA	CAISQTPSGTEAFF	TGTGCCATAAGTCAGACCCCGTCAGGCACTGAAGCTTTCTTT
TRBV5-1	few	TRBJ1-2	TRBD1	CASSSDRDVYGYTF	TGCGCCAGCAGCTCCGACAGGGATGTTTATGGCTACACCTTC
TRBV27	many	TRBJ2-1	TRBD2	CASRDWRGVYNEQFF	TGTGCCAGCAGGGATTGGCGGGGGGTCTACAATGAGCAGTTCTTC
TRBV9	few	TRBJ2-5	TRBD1	CASSAFGTGRETQYF	TGTGCCAGCAGCGCATTTGGGACAGGGAGAGAGACCCAGTACTTC
TRBV5-4	NA	TRBJ1-1	TRBD1	CASSDGTGTTEAFF	TGTGCCAGCAGCGATGGGACAGGGACCACTGAAGCTTTCTTT
TRBV6-6	NA	TRBJ2-3	NA	CASSYVGASDTQYF	TGTGCCAGCAGTTATGTGGGGGCGTCGGATACGCAGTATTTT